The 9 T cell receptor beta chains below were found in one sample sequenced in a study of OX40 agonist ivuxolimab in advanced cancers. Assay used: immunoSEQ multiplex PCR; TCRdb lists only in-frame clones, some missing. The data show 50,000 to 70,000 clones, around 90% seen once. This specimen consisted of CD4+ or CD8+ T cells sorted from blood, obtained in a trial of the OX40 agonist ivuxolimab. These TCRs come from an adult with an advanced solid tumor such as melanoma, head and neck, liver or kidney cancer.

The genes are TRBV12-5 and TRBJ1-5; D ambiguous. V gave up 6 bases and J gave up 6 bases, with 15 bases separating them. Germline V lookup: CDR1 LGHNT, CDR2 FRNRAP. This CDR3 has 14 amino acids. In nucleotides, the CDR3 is TGTGCTAGTGGCCCAGGACCTCAAGGTCAGCCCCAGCATTTT. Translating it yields CASGPGPQGQPQHF.

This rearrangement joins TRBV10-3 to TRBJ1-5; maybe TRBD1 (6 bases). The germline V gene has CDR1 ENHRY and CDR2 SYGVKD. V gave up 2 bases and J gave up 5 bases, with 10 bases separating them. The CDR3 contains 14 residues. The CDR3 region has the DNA TGTGCCATCAGTGAGGGGGGGCACGATCAGCCCCAGCATTTT. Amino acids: CAISEGGHDQPQHF.

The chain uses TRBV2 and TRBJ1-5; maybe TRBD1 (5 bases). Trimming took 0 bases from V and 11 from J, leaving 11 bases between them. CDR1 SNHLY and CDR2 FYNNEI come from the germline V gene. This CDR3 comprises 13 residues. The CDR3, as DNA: TGTGCCAGCAGTGAAGCTCGGGAGGGGACCCAGCATTTT. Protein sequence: CASSEAREGTQHF.

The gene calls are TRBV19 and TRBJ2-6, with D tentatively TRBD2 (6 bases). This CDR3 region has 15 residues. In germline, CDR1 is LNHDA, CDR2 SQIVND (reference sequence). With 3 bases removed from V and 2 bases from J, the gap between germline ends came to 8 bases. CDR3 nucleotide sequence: TGTGCCAGTAGTATCCGCGGGGCTGGGGCCAACGTCCTGACTTTC. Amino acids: CASSIRGAGANVLTF.

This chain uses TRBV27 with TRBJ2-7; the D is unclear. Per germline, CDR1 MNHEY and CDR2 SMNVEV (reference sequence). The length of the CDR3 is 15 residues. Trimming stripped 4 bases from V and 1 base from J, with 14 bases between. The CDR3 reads CASSYLSISSYEQYF. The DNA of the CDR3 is TGTGCCAGCAGTTATTTGTCCATTTCTTCCTACGAGCAGTACTTC.

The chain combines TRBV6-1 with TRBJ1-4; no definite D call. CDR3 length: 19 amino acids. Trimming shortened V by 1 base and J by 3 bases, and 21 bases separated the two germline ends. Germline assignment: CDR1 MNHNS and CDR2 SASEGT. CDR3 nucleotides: TGTGCCAGCAGTGAAGACCTGATTTTAAACGTCGGGGCTAATGAAAAACTGTTTTTT. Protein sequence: CASSEDLILNVGANEKLFF.

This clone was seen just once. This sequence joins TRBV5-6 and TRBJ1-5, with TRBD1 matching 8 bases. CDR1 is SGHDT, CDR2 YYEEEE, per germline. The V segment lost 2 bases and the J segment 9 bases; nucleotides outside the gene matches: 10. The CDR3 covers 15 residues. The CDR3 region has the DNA TGTGCCAGCAGCTTATGGGACAGGTCCGGTATGCCCCAGCATTTT. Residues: CASSLWDRSGMPQHF.

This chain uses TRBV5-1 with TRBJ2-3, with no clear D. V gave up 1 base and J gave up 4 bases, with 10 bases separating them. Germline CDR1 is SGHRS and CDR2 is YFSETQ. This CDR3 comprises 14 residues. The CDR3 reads CASSLSLGSDTQYF. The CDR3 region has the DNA TGCGCCAGCAGCTTGAGTTTAGGATCAGATACGCAGTATTTT.

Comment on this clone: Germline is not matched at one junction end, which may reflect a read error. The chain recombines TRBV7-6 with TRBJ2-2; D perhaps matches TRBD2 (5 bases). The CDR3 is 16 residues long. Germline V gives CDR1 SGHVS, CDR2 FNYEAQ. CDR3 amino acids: CASSGRYGGEHRGAVF. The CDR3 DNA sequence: TGTGCCAGCAGCGGACGGTACGGCGGTGAACACCGGGGAGCTGTTTTT.